Sequencing of this T cell receptor beta chain was carried out in a study of early T cells in non-severe SARS-CoV-2 infection. As for the study in general: Whole-blood bulk RNA, unsorted, was sequenced, and chains were unpaired. General study results and limits: Matching against VDJdb likely underestimated virus-specific expansions, favoring anti-spike CD8.

This clonotype has only a few counts. Its antigen is unknown. Individual cDNA molecules received unique molecular identifiers during library preparation. TCRdb itself ran the 5' RACE reads through MiXCR, one entry per CDR3 protein. The sample comprises about 60,000 distinct CDR3 sequences, about 15% of which are singletons, and 10% rests with the top ten. The material sequenced was whole blood, taken at baseline. The sequence was collected from an adult who was a healthcare worker with PCR-confirmed SARS-CoV-2 infection or an uninfected control (not recorded which).

CDR3 region: CASSRGQTYEQYF. CDR3 bases: TGCGCCAGCAGCAGAGGGCAGACCTACGAGCAGTACTTC. The chain recombines TRBV4-1 with TRBJ2-7, with a possible D match to TRBD2 (5 bases). CDR1 is MGHRA and CDR2 is YSYEKL in the germline V gene. V lost 5 bases to trimming and J lost 2 bases, with 10 bases between them. The CDR3 is made up of 13 amino acids.